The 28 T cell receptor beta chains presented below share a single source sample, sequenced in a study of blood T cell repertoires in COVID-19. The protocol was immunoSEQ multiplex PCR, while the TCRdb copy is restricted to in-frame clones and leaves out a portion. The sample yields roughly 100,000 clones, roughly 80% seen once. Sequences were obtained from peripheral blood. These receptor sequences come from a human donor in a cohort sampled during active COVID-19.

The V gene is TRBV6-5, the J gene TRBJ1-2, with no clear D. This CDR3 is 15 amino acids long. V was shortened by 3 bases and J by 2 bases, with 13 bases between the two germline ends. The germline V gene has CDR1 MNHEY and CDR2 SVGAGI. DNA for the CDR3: TGTGCCAGCAGTTATGGCCATACCACCAACTATGGCTACACCTTC. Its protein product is CASSYGHTTNYGYTF.

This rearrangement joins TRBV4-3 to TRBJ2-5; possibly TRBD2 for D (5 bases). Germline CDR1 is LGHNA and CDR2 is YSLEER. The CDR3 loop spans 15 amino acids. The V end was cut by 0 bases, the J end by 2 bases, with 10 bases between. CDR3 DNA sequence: TGCGCCAGCAGCCAAGATCGAGGAGGTCAAGAGACCCAGTACTTC. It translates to CASSQDRGGQETQYF.

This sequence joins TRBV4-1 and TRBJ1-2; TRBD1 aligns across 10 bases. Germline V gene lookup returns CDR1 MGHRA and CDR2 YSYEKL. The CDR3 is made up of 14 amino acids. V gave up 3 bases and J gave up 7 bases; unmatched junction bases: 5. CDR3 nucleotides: TGCGCCAGCAGCCAGCCGGGACAGGGGCCTGGCTACACCTTC. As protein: CASSQPGQGPGYTF.

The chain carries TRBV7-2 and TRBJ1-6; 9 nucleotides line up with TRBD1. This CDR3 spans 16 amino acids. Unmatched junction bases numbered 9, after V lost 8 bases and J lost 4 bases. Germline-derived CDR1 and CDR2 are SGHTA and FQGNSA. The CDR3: CASARDRVNYNSPLHF. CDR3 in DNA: TGTGCCAGCGCCCGGGACAGGGTGAATTATAATTCACCCCTCCACTTT. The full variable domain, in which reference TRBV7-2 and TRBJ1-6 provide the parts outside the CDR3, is GAGVSQSPSNKVTEKGKDVELRCDPISGHTALYWYRQSLGQGLEFLIYFQGNSAPDKSGLPSDRFSAERTGGSVSTLTIQRTQQEDSAVYLCASARDRVNYNSPLHFGNGTRLTVT.

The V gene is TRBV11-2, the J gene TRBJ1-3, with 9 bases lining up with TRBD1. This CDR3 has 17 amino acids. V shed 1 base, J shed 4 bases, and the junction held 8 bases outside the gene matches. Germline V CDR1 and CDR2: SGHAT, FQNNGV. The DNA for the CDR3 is TGTGCCAGCAGCTTAGCCTTCACAGGGGGCGGCGGAAACACCATATATTTT. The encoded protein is CASSLAFTGGGGNTIYF.

This CDR3 is CASSWGPTSGGYNEQFF. In DNA, the CDR3 is TGCGCCAGCAGCTGGGGCCCAACTAGCGGTGGCTACAATGAGCAGTTCTTC. This chain joins TRBV5-1 and TRBJ2-1; 8 bases line up with TRBD2. The CDR3 extends over 17 amino acids. J was trimmed by 3 bases and V by 3 bases; bases with no gene match: 11. Germline V gene data show CDR1 as SGHRS and CDR2 as YFSETQ.

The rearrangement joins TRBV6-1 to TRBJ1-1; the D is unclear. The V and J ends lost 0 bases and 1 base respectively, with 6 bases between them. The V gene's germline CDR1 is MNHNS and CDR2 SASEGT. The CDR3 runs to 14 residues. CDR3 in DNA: TGTGCCAGCAGTGAAGCGTCAGGGAACACTGAAGCTTTCTTT. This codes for CASSEASGNTEAFF.

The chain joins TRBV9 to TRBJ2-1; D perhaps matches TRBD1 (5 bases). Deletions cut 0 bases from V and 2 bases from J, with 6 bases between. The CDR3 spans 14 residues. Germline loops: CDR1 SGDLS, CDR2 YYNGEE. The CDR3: CASSVGGTYNEQFF. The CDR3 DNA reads TGTGCCAGCAGCGTAGGGGGCACCTACAATGAGCAGTTCTTC.

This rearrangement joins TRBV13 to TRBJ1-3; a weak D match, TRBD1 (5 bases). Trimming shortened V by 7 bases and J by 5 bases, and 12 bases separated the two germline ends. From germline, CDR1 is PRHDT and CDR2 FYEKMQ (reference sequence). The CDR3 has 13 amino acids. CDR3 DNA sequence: TGTGCCAGCAACGGGGAGGGGAGAAACACCATATATTTT. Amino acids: CASNGEGRNTIYF.

The CDR3 bases are TGTGCCAGCAGTTACTCGACAGACACTGAAGCTTTCTTT. This gives the protein CASSYSTDTEAFF. The chain employs TRBV6-5 and TRBJ1-1; D is possibly TRBD1 (5 bases). V lost 0 bases to trimming and J lost 3 bases, with 5 bases between them. The CDR3 has 13 residues. Germline lookup yields CDR1 MNHEY and CDR2 SVGAGI.

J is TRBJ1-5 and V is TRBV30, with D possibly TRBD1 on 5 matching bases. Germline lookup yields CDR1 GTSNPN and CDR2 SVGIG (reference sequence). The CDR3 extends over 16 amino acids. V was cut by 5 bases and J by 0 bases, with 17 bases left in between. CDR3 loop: CAWGSGGALSNQPQHF. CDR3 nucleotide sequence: TGTGCCTGGGGCTCGGGAGGGGCACTTAGCAATCAGCCCCAGCATTTT.

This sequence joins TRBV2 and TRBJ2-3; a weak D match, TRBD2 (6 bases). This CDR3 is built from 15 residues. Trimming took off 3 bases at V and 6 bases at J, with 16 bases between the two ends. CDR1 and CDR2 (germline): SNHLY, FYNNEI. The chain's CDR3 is CASSEVAASADTQYF. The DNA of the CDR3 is TGTGCCAGCAGTGAGGTAGCGGCCTCGGCCGATACGCAGTATTTT.

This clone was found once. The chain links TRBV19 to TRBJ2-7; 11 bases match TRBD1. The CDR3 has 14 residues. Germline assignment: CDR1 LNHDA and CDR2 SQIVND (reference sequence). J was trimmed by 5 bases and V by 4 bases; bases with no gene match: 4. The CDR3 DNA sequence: TGTGCCAGTAGTAGTCGGACAGGGGGCAACGAGCAGTACTTC. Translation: CASSSRTGGNEQYF.

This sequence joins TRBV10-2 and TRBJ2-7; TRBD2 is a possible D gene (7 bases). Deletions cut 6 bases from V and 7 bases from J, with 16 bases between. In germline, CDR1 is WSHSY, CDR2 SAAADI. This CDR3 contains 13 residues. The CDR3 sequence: CASRLGGAMEQYF. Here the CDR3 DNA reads TGCGCCAGCAGATTGGGGGGGGCGATGGAGCAGTACTTC.

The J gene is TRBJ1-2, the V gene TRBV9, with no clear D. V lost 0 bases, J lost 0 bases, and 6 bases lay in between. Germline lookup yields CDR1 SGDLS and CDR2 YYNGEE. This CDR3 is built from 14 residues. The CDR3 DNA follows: TGTGCCAGCAGCGTAGATCTAACTAACTATGGCTACACCTTC. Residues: CASSVDLTNYGYTF.

This CDR3 is CASSEFGPGGNQPQHF. The CDR3, as DNA: TGTGCCAGCAGTGAATTTGGCCCGGGTGGTAATCAGCCCCAGCATTTT. The rearrangement links TRBV6-1 to TRBJ1-5; D ambiguous. The CDR3 extends over 16 amino acids. The V gene's germline CDR1 is MNHNS and CDR2 SASEGT. Trimming took off 2 bases at V and 4 bases at J, with 15 bases between the two ends.

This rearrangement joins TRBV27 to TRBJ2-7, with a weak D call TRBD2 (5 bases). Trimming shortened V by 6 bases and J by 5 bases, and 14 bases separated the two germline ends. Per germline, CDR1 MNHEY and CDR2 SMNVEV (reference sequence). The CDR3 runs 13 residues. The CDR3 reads CASRVYGGHEQYF. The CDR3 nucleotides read TGTGCCAGCAGAGTTTACGGAGGTCACGAGCAGTACTTC.

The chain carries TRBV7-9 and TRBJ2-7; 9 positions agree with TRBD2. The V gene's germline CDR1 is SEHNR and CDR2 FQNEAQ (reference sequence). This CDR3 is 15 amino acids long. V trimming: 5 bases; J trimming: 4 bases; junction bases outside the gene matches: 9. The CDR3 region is CASSPRGSGGYEQYF. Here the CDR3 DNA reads TGTGCCAGCAGCCCGCGGGGTAGCGGGGGTTACGAGCAGTACTTC.

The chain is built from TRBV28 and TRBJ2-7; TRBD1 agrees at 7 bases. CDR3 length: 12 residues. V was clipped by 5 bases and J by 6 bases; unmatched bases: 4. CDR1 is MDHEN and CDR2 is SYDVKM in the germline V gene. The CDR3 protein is CASSGTGVEQYF. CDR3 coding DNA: TGTGCCAGCAGTGGCACAGGGGTCGAGCAGTACTTC.

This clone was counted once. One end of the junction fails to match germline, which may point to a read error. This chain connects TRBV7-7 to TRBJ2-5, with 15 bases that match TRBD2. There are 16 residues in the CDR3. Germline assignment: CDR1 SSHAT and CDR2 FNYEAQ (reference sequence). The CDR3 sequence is CASSPTGLAGGRDQYF. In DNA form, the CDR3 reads TGTGCTAGCAGCCCGACCGGACTAGCGGGGGGGAGGGACCAGTACTTC.

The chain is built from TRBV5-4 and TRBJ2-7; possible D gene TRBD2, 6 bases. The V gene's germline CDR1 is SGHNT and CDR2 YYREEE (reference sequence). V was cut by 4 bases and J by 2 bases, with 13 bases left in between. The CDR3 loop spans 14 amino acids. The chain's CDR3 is CASSPGLQPYEQYF. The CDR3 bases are TGTGCCAGCAGCCCGGGACTGCAACCCTACGAGCAGTACTTC.

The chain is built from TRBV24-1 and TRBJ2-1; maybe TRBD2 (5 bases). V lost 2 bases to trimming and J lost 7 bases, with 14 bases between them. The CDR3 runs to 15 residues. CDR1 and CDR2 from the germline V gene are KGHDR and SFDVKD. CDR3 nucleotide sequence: TGTGCCACCAGTGATTCGGGGTTAGGTCGGAATGAGCAGTTCTTC. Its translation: CATSDSGLGRNEQFF.

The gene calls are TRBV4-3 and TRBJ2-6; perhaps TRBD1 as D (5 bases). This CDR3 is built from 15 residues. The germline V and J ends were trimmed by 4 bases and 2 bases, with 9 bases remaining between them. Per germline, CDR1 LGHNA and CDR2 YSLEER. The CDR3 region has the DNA TGCGCCAGCAGCCGACAGACAACTGGGGCCAACGTCCTGACTTTC. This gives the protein CASSRQTTGANVLTF.

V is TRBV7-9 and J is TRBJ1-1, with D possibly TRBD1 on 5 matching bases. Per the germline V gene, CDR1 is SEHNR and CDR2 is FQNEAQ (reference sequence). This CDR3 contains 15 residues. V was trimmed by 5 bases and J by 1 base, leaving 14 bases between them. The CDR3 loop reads CASSAGPTANTEAFF. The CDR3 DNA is TGTGCCAGCAGCGCAGGACCGACAGCGAACACTGAAGCTTTCTTT.

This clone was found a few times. In DNA form, the CDR3 reads TGTGCCAGCAGTCCACATTCGGGGATGAACACTGAAGCTTTCTTT. It is translated as CASSPHSGMNTEAFF. J is TRBJ1-1 and V is TRBV25-1, with unresolved D. The V end lost 5 bases, the J end lost 0 bases, and 13 bases lay between the germline ends. From germline, CDR1 is MGHDK and CDR2 SYGVNS. The CDR3 contains 15 residues.

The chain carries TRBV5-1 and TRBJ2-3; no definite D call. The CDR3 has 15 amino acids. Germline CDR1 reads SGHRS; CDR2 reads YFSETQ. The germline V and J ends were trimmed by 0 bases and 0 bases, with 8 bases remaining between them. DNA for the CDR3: TGCGCCAGCAGCTTGGCGACGACTAGCACAGATACGCAGTATTTT. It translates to CASSLATTSTDTQYF. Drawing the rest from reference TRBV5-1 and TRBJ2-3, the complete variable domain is KAGVTQTPRYLIKTRGQQVTLSCSPISGHRSVSWYQQTPGQGLQFLFEYFSETQRNKGNFPGRFSGRQFSNSRSEMNVSTLELGDSALYLCASSLATTSTDTQYFGPGTRLTVL.

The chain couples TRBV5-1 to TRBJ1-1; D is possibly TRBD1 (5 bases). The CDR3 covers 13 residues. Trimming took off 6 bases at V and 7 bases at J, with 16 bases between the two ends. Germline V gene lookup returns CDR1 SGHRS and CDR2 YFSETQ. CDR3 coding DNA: TGCGCCAGCACACCAACACAAGACAGTGAAGCTTTCTTT. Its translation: CASTPTQDSEAFF.

The CDR3 loop reads CASSYWTGAYEQYF. The CDR3 nucleotides are TGTGCCAGCAGTTACTGGACAGGGGCCTACGAGCAGTACTTC. The chain employs TRBV6-5 and TRBJ2-7, with 9 bases aligning to TRBD1. V shed 1 base and J 2 bases; nucleotides not matched to a gene: 0. The CDR3 loop spans 14 amino acids. Germline V gives CDR1 MNHEY, CDR2 SVGAGI.